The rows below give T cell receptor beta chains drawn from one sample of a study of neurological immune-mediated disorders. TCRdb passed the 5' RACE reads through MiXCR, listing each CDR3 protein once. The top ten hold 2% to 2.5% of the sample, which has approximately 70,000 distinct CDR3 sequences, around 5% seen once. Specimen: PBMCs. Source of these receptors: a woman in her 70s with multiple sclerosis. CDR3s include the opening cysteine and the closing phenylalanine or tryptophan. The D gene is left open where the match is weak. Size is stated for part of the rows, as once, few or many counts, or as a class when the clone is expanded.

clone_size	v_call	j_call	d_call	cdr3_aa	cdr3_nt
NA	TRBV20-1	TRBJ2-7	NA	CSAGPPTFSYEQYF	TGCAGTGCTGGCCCTCCGACCTTCTCCTACGAGCAGTACTTC
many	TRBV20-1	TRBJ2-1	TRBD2	CSARGQRELSEQFF	TGCAGTGCTAGAGGCCAGCGGGAGTTGAGTGAGCAGTTCTTC
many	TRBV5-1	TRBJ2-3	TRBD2	CASSLSGDSTDTQYF	TGCGCCAGCAGCTTAAGCGGGGATAGCACAGATACGCAGTATTTT
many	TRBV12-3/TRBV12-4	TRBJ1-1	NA	CASSLDRVGAEAFF	TGTGCCAGCAGTTTAGACAGGGTCGGGGCTGAAGCTTTCTTT
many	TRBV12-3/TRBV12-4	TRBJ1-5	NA	CASSFGGNNQPQHF	TGTGCCAGCAGTTTCGGGGGCAACAATCAGCCCCAGCATTTT
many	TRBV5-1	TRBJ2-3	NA	CASSLVVGDTQYF	TGCGCCAGCAGCTTGGTGGTGGGGGATACGCAGTATTTT
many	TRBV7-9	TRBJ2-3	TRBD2	CASTLSTSGRTDTQYF	TGTGCCAGCACCCTATCGACTAGCGGGAGAACAGATACGCAGTATTTT
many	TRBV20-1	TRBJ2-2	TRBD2	CSALDGGKNTGELFF	TGCAGTGCTCTGGACGGGGGGAAGAACACCGGGGAGCTGTTTTTT
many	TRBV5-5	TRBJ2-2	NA	CASSKTATTNTGELFF	TGTGCCAGCAGCAAAACCGCGACTACGAACACCGGGGAGCTGTTTTTT
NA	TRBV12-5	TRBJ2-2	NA	CASGEVAANTGELFF	TGTGCTAGTGGAGAGGTAGCCGCGAACACCGGGGAGCTGTTTTTT
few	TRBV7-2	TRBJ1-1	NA	CASTLSRDYTEAFF	TGTGCCAGCACCCTCTCCAGGGATTACACTGAAGCTTTCTTT
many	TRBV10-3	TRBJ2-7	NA	CAISESGREQYF	TGTGCCATCAGTGAGTCGGGGCGGGAGCAGTACTTC
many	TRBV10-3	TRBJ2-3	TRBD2	CAISDSSGASTDTQYF	TGTGCCATCAGTGATAGCAGCGGGGCTAGCACAGATACGCAGTATTTT
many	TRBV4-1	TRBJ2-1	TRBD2	CASSQDLPAGEIF	TGCGCCAGCAGCCAAGATCTTCCAGCGGGAGAAATCTTC
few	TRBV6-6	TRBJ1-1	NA	CASSPNGQPNTEAFF	TGTGCCAGCAGCCCCAACGGACAGCCGAACACTGAAGCTTTCTTT
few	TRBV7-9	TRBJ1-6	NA	CASSRSLGESSPLHF	TGTGCCAGCAGTCGAAGTTTGGGGGAGAGTTCACCCCTCCACTTT
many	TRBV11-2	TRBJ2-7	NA	CASSLIPGRLEQYF	TGTGCCAGCAGCTTAATCCCGGGACGGTTGGAACAGTACTTC
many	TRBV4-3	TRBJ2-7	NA	CASSQIVGHLRYEQYF	TGCGCCAGCAGCCAAATTGTCGGGCACCTCAGATACGAGCAGTACTTC
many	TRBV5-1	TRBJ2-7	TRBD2	CASSFREVSYEQYF	TGCGCCAGCAGCTTCCGGGAGGTCTCCTACGAGCAGTACTTC
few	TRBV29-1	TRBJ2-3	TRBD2	CSVGPGGVTDTQYF	TGCAGCGTTGGCCCGGGAGGGGTCACAGATACGCAGTATTTT
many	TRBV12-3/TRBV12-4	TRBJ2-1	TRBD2	CASSLTGLAGGLNEQFF	TGTGCCAGCAGTTTGACGGGACTAGCGGGAGGGCTTAATGAGCAGTTCTTC
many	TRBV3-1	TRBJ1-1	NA	CASSQAGGTEAFF	TGTGCCAGCAGCCAAGCCGGGGGCACTGAAGCTTTCTTT
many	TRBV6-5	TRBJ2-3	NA	CASSYSQSQDTQYF	TGTGCCAGCAGTTACAGCCAAAGTCAGGATACGCAGTATTTT
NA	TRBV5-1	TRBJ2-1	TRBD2	CASSPGTSGALYNEQFF	TGCGCCAGCAGCCCTGGGACTAGCGGGGCCCTTTACAATGAGCAGTTCTTC
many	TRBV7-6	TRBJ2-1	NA	CASSQGWRNEQFF	TGTGCCAGCAGCCAAGGGTGGAGGAATGAGCAGTTCTTC
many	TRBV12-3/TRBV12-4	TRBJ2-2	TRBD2	CASTPSGRARAGELFF	TGTGCCAGCACCCCATCCGGGAGGGCAAGGGCCGGGGAGCTGTTTTTT
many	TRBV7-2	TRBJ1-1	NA	CASSLVGTHTEAFF	TGTGCCAGCAGCTTAGTTGGGACACACACTGAAGCTTTCTTT
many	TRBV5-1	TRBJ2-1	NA	CASSENNEQFF	TGCGCCAGCAGCGAAAACAATGAGCAGTTCTTC
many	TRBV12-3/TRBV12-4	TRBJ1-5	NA	CASSSHGGGNQPQHF	TGTGCCAGCAGCTCCCACGGGGGCGGCAATCAGCCCCAGCATTTT
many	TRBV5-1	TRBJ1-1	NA	CASSLAGQGEAFF	TGCGCCAGCAGCTTGGCGGGTCAGGGTGAAGCTTTCTTT
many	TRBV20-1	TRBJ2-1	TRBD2	CSARSGSNEQFF	TGCAGTGCCAGAAGCGGGAGTAATGAGCAGTTCTTC
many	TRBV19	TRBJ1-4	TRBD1	CASSSRGLTEKLFF	TGTGCCAGTAGTTCCAGGGGGCTGACTGAAAAACTGTTTTTT
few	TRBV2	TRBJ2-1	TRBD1	CASSAPGGSYNEQFF	TGTGCCAGCAGTGCCCCAGGGGGCTCCTACAATGAGCAGTTCTTC